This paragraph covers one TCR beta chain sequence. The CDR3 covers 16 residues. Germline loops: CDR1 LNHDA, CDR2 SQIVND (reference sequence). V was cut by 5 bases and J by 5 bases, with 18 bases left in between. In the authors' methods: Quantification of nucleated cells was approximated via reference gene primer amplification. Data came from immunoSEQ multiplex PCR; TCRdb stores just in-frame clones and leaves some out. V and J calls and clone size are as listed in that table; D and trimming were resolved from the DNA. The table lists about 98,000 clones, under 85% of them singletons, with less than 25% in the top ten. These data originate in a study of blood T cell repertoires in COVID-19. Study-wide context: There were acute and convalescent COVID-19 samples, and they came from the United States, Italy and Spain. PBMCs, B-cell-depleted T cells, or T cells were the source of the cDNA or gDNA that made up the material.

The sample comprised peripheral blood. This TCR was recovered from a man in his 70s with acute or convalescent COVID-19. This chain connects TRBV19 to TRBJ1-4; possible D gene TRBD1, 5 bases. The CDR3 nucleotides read TGTGCCAGTAGTCCAAAAGGGGTTTCCAGCAATGAAAAACTGTTTTTT. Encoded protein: CASSPKGVSSNEKLFF. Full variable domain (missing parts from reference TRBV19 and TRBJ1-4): DGGITQSPKYLFRKEGQNVTLSCEQNLNHDAMYWYRQDPGQGLRLIYYSQIVNDFQKGDIAEGYSVSREKKESFPLTVTSAQKNPTAFYLCASSPKGVSSNEKLFFGSGTQLSVL.